The rows below give T cell receptor beta chains drawn from one sample of a study of OX40 agonist ivuxolimab in advanced cancers. The repertoire was sequenced with immunoSEQ multiplex PCR; TCRdb's copy has only in-frame clones and lacks some. The sample includes 40,000 to 55,000 clones, less than 95% of them seen just once. Sequencing used CD4+ or CD8+ T cells sorted from blood, obtained in a trial of the OX40 agonist ivuxolimab. The receptors were gathered from an adult with an advanced solid tumor such as melanoma, head and neck, liver or kidney cancer. Both conserved end residues are part of each CDR3. D genes are given only for firm matches. Clone size is shown for a subset of rows, as once, few, many or a class of expanded clone.

v_call	clone_size	d_call	j_call	cdr3_length	cdr3_aa	cdr3_nt
TRBV19	NA	TRBD1	TRBJ1-4	15	CASSTGQGWNEKLFF	TGTGCCAGTAGTACCGGACAGGGGTGGAATGAAAAACTGTTTTTT
TRBV9	NA	NA	TRBJ2-1	14	CASSPQTGYNEQFF	TGTGCCAGCAGCCCCCAGACTGGTTACAATGAGCAGTTCTTC
TRBV13	NA	TRBD2	TRBJ2-3	15	CASSPAGGRADTQYF	TGTGCCAGCAGCCCAGCGGGAGGGCGGGCAGATACGCAGTATTTT
TRBV5-1	NA	TRBD2	TRBJ2-7	15	CASSLVAGGSYEQYF	TGCGCCAGCAGCTTGGTCGCGGGAGGGTCCTACGAGCAGTACTTC
TRBV27	NA	TRBD2	TRBJ2-2	15	CASSPWREGIGELFF	TGTGCCAGCAGTCCCTGGCGGGAGGGCATCGGGGAGCTGTTTTTT
TRBV6-5	NA	NA	TRBJ2-5	15	CASSYGPGVGETQYF	TGTGCCAGCAGTTACGGACCAGGGGTGGGAGAGACCCAGTACTTC
TRBV6-4	NA	TRBD1	TRBJ1-5	15	CASRNRGMGNQPQHF	TGTGCCAGCAGAAACAGGGGAATGGGCAATCAGCCCCAGCATTTT
TRBV6-1	once	TRBD2	TRBJ2-1	15	CASTSGTSGYNEQFF	TGTGCCAGCACCTCCGGGACTAGCGGGTACAATGAGCAGTTCTTC
TRBV11-3	NA	NA	TRBJ1-1	12	CASSLQGPEAFF	TGTGCCAGCAGCTTACAGGGTCCTGAAGCTTTCTTT
TRBV25-1	few	NA	TRBJ1-1	12	CASLRGNTEAFF	TGTGCCAGCCTCAGGGGGAACACTGAAGCTTTCTTT
TRBV2	NA	NA	TRBJ2-7	14	CASTPGAGDYEQYF	TGTGCCAGCACCCCTGGTGCCGGTGACTACGAGCAGTACTTC
TRBV11-1	few	NA	TRBJ2-7	14	CASSLYGGTHEQYF	TGTGCCAGCAGCTTATACGGCGGGACCCACGAGCAGTACTTC
TRBV19	once	NA	TRBJ2-7	13	CASSIGGAREQYF	TGTGCCAGTAGTATAGGGGGAGCTCGGGAGCAGTACTTC
TRBV29-1	once	TRBD1	TRBJ2-2	12	CSARQGSGELFF	TGCAGCGCCAGACAGGGTTCCGGGGAGCTGTTTTTT
TRBV9	NA	NA	TRBJ2-5	15	CASSPLSSDLETQYF	TGTGCCAGCAGCCCCCTGTCCTCTGATCTGGAGACCCAGTACTTC
TRBV7-2	once	NA	TRBJ2-1	10	CASSLAEQFF	TGTGCCAGCAGCTTAGCGGAGCAGTTCTTC
TRBV5-1	NA	TRBD2	TRBJ2-2	16	CASSLGLAGKSGELFF	TGCGCCAGCAGCTTGGGACTAGCGGGAAAGTCCGGGGAGCTGTTTTTT
TRBV5-1	once	TRBD2	TRBJ2-1	14	CASSLNPSGNEQFF	TGCGCCAGCAGCTTGAACCCTAGCGGGAATGAGCAGTTCTTC
TRBV11-2	NA	TRBD1	TRBJ1-1	15	CASSLTDRVGTEAFF	TGTGCCAGCAGCTTGACCGACAGGGTAGGGACTGAAGCTTTCTTT
TRBV27	NA	NA	TRBJ2-2	16	CASREGRTGNTGELFF	TGTGCCAGCAGGGAGGGACGCACAGGGAACACCGGGGAGCTGTTTTTT
TRBV14	NA	TRBD1	TRBJ2-7	11	CRMTGDYEQYF	TGTCGAATGACAGGGGACTACGAGCAGTACTTC
TRBV20-1	NA	NA	TRBJ2-5	11	CSARTGGTQYF	TGCAGTGCTCGAACGGGTGGGACCCAGTACTTC
TRBV27	NA	NA	TRBJ2-7	14	CASSVSGTNYEQYF	TGTGCCAGCAGCGTATCGGGAACGAACTACGAGCAGTACTTC
TRBV10-2	NA	TRBD2	TRBJ2-7	14	CASSAGLAVYEQYF	TGCGCCAGCAGTGCGGGACTAGCTGTCTACGAGCAGTACTTC
TRBV28	NA	NA	TRBJ2-7	14	CASSFLRGLHEQYF	TGTGCCAGCAGTTTTTTGAGGGGACTCCACGAGCAGTACTTC
TRBV6-5	NA	TRBD2	TRBJ2-1	14	CASSYLGTSDEQFF	TGTGCCAGCAGCTACCTTGGGACTAGCGATGAGCAGTTCTTC
TRBV5-1	NA	NA	TRBJ2-2	20	CASSSRTYSGLSGHTGELFF	TGCGCCAGCAGCTCCAGGACGTACTCAGGGCTGAGTGGGCACACCGGGGAGCTGTTTTTT
TRBV13	NA	TRBD2	TRBJ2-1	16	CASSLVPSGAYNEQFF	TGTGCCAGCAGCTTAGTTCCTAGCGGGGCCTACAATGAGCAGTTCTTC
TRBV11-2	NA	NA	TRBJ2-3	15	CASSLAFLGTDTQYF	TGTGCCAGCAGCTTGGCTTTTCTAGGCACAGATACGCAGTATTTT
TRBV7-9	NA	TRBD2	TRBJ2-1	11	CAHTRTSGSFF	TGTGCTCACACCCGCACTAGCGGGAGCTTCTTC
TRBV29-1	NA	NA	TRBJ2-2	13	CSALRANTGELFF	TGCAGCGCCCTCCGTGCGAACACCGGGGAGCTGTTTTTT